Sequencing of this T cell receptor beta chain was carried out in a study of blood T cell repertoires in COVID-19. Overall study context: Acute-phase and convalescent COVID-19 samples originated in the United States, Italy and Spain. From T cells, B-cell-depleted T cells, or PBMCs came the material, which was cDNA or gDNA.

V lost 0 bases, J lost 3 bases, and 4 bases stayed unmatched. The CDR3 sequence is 16 residues long. The germline gives CDR1 SGHRS, CDR2 YFSETQ. In the authors' workflow: Reference gene primer amplification gave nucleated cell count estimates. The method was immunoSEQ multiplex PCR; TCRdb's version includes in-frame clones alone and lacks a portion of them. V and J calls and clone size come straight from that table; D and trimming were deduced from the DNA. The data contain 90,000 to 120,000 clones, approximately 88% of them singletons. Sequences were obtained from peripheral blood. The TCR originated in a human donor in a cohort sampled during active COVID-19. The rearrangement links TRBV5-1 to TRBJ2-1, with 9 nucleotides matching TRBD1. Here the CDR3 DNA reads TGCGCCAGCAGCTTGGGACAGGGGGATCACTACAATGAGCAGTTCTTC. Encoded protein: CASSLGQGDHYNEQFF.